This TCR beta chain was found in a study of cytomegalovirus exposure and HLA in healthy donors. As to this clone: Its antigen is unidentified.

V gave up 7 bases and J gave up 6 bases; unmatched junction bases: 8. Germline lookup yields CDR1 SGDLS and CDR2 YYNGEE. The CDR3 has 13 residues. The primer mix had 60 Vbeta and 13 Jbeta primers. This table comes from immunoSEQ multiplex PCR, and its TCRdb copy is limited to in-frame clones, with some not included. The data show 150,000 to 200,000 clones, roughly four fifths seen once. Broader study findings: As a later analysis showed, a missense DCLRE1C variant was linked to trimming of TCR beta V- and J-genes. Solely CMV serostatus was available to characterize immune exposure.

This clonotype was sampled from a female donor in good health and CMV-seronegative. Sequencing used PBMCs. The chain combines TRBV9 with TRBJ1-2, with 8 bases fitting TRBD1. CDR3 protein: CASLGQGRDGYTF. In nucleotides, the CDR3 is TGTGCCAGCCTAGGACAGGGAAGGGATGGCTACACCTTC.